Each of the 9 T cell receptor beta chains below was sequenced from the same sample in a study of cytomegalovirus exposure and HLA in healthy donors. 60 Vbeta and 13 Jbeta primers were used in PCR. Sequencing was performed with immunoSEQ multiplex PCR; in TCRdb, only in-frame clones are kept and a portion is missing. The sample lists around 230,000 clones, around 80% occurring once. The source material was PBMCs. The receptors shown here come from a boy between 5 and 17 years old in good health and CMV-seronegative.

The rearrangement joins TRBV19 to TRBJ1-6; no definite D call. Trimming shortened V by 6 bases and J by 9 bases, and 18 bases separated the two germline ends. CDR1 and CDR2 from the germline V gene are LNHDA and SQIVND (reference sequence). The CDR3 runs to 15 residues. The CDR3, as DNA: TGTGCCAGTAGCCACAGTGGGTTTGGTAGTTCACCCCTCCACTTT. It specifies CASSHSGFGSSPLHF.

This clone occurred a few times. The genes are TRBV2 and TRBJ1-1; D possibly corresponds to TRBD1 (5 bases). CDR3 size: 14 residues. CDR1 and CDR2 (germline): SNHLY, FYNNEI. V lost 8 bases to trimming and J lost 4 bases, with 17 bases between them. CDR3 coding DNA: TGTGCCAGCGCCGTTTTGGGGCCAGGCACTGAAGCTTTCTTT. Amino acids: CASAVLGPGTEAFF.

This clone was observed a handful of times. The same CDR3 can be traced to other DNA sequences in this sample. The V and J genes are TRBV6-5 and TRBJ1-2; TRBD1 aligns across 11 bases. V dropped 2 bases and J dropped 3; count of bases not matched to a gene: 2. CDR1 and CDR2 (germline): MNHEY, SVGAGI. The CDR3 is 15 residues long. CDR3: CASSYGQGAYYGYTF. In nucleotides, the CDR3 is TGTGCCAGCAGTTACGGACAGGGGGCTTACTATGGCTACACCTTC.

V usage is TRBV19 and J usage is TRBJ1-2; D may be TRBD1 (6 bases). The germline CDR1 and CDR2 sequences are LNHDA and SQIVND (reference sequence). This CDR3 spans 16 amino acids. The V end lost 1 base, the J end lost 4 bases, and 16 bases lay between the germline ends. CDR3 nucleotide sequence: TGTGCCAGTAGTATAGTAGTAGGGGGATCTGGCTATGGCTACACCTTC. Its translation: CASSIVVGGSGYGYTF.

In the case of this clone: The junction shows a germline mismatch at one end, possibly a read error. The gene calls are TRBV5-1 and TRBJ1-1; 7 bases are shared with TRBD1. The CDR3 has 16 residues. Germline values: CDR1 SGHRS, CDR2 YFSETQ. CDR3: CASRLGDRYMNTEAFF. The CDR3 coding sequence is TGCGCCAGCAGATTGGGGGACAGATACATGAACACTGAAGCTTTCTTT.

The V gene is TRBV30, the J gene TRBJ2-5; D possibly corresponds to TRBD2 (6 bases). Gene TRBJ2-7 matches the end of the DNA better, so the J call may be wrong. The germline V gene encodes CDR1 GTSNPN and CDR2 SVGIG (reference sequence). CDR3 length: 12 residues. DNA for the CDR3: TGTGCCTGGAATAGGAGGGCCTACGAGCAGTACTTC. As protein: CAWNRRAYEQYF.

CDR3 region: CASSLGAGLYEQYF. CDR3 in DNA: TGTGCCAGCAGCTTGGGGGCGGGGCTTTACGAGCAGTACTTC. The gene calls are TRBV5-5 and TRBJ2-7; TRBD2 is a possible D gene (6 bases). V lost 0 bases and J 4 bases, leaving 11 bases between the germline ends. The CDR3 contains 14 residues. CDR1 and CDR2 (germline): SGHKS, YYEKEE (reference sequence). The variable domain in full, with the rest retrieved from reference TRBV5-5 and TRBJ2-7, is DAGVTQSPTHLIKTRGQQVTLRCSPISGHKSVSWYQQVLGQGPQFIFQYYEKEERGRGNFPDRFSARQFPNYSSELNVNALLLGDSALYLCASSLGAGLYEQYFGPGTRLTVT.

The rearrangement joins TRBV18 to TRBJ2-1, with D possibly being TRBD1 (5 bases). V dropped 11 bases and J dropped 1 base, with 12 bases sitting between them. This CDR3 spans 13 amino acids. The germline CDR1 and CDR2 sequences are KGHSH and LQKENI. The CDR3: CAGSTESYNEQFF. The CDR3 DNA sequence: TGTGCCGGATCGACAGAATCCTACAATGAGCAGTTCTTC.

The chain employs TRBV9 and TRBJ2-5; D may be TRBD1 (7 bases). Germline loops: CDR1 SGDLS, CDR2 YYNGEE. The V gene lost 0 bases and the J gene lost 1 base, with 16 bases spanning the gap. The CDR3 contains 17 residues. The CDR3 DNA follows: TGTGCCAGCAGCGTAGGGGATTCAGGGGGGCTCCAAGAGACCCAGTACTTC. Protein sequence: CASSVGDSGGLQETQYF.